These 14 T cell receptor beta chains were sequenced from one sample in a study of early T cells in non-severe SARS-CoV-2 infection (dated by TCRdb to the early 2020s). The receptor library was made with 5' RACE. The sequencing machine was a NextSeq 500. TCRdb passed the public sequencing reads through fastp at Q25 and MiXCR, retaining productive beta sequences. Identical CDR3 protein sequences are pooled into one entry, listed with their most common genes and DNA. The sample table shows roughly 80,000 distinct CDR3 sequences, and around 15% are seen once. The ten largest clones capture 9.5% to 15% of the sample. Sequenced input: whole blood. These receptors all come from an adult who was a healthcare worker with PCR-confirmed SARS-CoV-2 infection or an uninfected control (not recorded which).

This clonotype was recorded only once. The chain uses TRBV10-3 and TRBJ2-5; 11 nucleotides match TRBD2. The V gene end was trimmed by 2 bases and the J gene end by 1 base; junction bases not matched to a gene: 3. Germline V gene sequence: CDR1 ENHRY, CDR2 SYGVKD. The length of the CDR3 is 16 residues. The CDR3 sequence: CAISEGLAGSQETQYF. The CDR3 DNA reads TGTGCCATCAGTGAGGGACTAGCGGGTTCCCAAGAGACCCAGTACTTC.

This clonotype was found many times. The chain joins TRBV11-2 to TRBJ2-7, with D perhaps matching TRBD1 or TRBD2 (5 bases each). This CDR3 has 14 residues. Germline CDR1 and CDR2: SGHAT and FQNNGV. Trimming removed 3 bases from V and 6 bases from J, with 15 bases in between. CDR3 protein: CASSFQGAGTEQYF. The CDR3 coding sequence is TGTGCCAGCAGCTTCCAGGGAGCCGGAACCGAGCAGTACTTC.

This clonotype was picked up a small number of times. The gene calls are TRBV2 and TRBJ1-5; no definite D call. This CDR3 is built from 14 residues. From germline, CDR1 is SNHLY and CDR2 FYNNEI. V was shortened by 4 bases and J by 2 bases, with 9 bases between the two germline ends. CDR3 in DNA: TGTGCCAGCAGTGGAGAGGGAGGCAATCAGCCCCAGCATTTT. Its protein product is CASSGEGGNQPQHF.

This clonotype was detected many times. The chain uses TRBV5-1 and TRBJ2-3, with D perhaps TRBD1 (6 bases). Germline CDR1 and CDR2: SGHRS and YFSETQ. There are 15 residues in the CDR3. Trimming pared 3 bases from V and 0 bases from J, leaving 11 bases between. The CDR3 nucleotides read TGCGCCAGCAGCTCGCCGACAGGTAGCACAGATACGCAGTATTTT. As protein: CASSSPTGSTDTQYF.

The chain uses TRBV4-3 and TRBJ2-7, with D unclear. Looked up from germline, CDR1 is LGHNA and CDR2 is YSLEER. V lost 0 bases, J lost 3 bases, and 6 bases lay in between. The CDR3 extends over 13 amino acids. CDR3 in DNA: TGCGCCAGCAGCCAAGACCACTTCTACGAGCAGTACTTC. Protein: CASSQDHFYEQYF.

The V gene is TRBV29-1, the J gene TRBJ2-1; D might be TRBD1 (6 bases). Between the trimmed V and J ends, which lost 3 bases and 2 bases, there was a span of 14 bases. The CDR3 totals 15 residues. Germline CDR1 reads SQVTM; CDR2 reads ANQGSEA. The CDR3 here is CSVDWSGETYNEQFF. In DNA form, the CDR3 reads TGCAGCGTTGATTGGTCAGGGGAAACCTACAATGAGCAGTTCTTC.

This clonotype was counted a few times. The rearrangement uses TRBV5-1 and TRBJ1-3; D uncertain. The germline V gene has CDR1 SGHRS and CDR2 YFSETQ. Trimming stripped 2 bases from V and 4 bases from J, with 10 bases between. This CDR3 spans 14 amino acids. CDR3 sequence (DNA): TGCGCCAGCAGCTTAGAGGGAAGGGGAAACACCATATATTTT. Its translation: CASSLEGRGNTIYF.

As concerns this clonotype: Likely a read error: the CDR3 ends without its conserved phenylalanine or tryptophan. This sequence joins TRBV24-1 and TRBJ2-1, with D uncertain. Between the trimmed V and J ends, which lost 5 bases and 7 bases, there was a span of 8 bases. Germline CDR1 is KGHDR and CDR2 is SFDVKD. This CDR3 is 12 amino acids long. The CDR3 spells CATSGAANEQFS. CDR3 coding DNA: TGTGCCACCAGTGGTGCAGCGAATGAGCAGTTCTCC.

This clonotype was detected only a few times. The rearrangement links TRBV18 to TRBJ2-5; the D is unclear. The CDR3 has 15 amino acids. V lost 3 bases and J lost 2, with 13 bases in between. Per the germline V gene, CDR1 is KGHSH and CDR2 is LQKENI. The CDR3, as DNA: TGTGCCAGCTCACCTGTAGCAGTGAGACAAGAGACCCAGTACTTC. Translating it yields CASSPVAVRQETQYF. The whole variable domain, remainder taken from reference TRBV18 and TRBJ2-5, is NAGVMQNPRHLVRRRGQEARLRCSPMKGHSHVYWYRQLPEEGLKFMVYLQKENIIDESGMPKERFSAEFPKEGPSILRIQQVVRGDSAAYFCASSPVAVRQETQYFGPGTRLLVL.

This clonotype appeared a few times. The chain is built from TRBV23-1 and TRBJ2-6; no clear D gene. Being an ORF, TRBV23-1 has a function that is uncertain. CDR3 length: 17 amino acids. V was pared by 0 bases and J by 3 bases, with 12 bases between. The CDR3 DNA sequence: TGCGCCAGCAGTCAATCGGGCAGATGGATTGGGGCCAACGTCCTGACTTTC. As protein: CASSQSGRWIGANVLTF.

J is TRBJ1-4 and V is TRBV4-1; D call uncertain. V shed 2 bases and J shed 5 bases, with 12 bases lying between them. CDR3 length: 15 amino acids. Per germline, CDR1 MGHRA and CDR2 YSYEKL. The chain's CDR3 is CASSQRPGWNEKLFF. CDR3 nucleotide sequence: TGCGCCAGCAGCCAAAGGCCGGGGTGGAATGAAAAACTGTTTTTT.

CDR3 DNA: TGTGCCAGCAGCGAGCAGGGGATGAACACTGAAGCTTTCTTT. Translating gives CASSEQGMNTEAFF. V usage is TRBV11-3 and J usage is TRBJ1-1; maybe TRBD1 (6 bases). Deletions cut 5 bases from V and 0 bases from J, with 10 bases between. This CDR3 contains 14 residues. Germline loops: CDR1 SGHNT, CDR2 YENEEA.

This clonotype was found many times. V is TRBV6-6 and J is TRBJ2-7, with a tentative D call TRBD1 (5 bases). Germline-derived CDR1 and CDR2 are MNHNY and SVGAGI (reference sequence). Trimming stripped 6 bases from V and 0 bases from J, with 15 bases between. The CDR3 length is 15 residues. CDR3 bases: TGTGCCAGCAGGAACAGGTCTACGGCCTCCTACGAGCAGTACTTC. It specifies CASRNRSTASYEQYF.

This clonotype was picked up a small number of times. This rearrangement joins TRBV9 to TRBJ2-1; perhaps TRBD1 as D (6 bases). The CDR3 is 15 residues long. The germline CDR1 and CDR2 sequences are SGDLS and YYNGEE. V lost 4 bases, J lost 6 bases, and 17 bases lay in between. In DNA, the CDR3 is TGTGCCAGCAGCTTCCGGGACATTGGGATCAATGAGCAGTTCTTC. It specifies CASSFRDIGINEQFF. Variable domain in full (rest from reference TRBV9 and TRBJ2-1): DSGVTQTPKHLITATGQRVTLRCSPRSGDLSVYWYQQSLDQGLQFLIQYYNGEERAKGNILERFSAQQFPDLHSELNLSSLELGDSALYFCASSFRDIGINEQFFGPGTRLTVL.